These T cell receptor beta chains were read from a single sample in a study of molecular identifiers for immune sequencing clone quantification. TCRdb re-analysed the PCR reads in MiXCR, keeping a single row per CDR3 protein. The sample includes 250,000 to 400,000 distinct CDR3 sequences, about a fifth of them seen just once. Sequenced material: naive CD8+ T cells from blood, with Jurkat cell RNA spiked in. Receptors were obtained from a human donor in good health. Some libraries in this study had Jurkat cell RNA spiked in. Both conserved end residues are part of each CDR3. The D gene is left open where the match is weak. Size values are once, few and many counts, or a class for expanded clones, and some rows have none.

>15|-|TRBJ2-1|many|TRBV12-3/TRBV12-4
TGTGCCAGCAGTTTCTTGCCTGACAGCTACAATGAGCAGTTCTTC
CASSFLPDSYNEQFF
>17|TRBD2|TRBJ2-7|-|TRBV10-3
TGTGCCATCAGTGGTAATAGCGGGGGGGCGGGGTCCTACGAGCAGTACTTC
CAISGNSGGAGSYEQYF
>14|-|TRBJ2-5|many|TRBV11-2
TGTGCCAGCAGCTTCGAGCTCAACCCCCGGACCCAGTACTTC
CASSFELNPRTQYF
>17|-|TRBJ1-3|many|TRBV7-6
TGTGCCAGCAGCTTGGGGGCAGGGGAAATATCTGGAAACACCATATATTTT
CASSLGAGEISGNTIYF
>15|TRBD2|TRBJ2-7|many|TRBV27
TGTGCCAGCAGTACCAGCGGGGGGCTGGCCTACGAGCAGTACTTC
CASSTSGGLAYEQYF
>14|-|TRBJ2-5|many|TRBV28
TGTGCCAGCAGCATTAGCGCCGGGCTCGAGACCCAGTACTTC
CASSISAGLETQYF
>15|-|TRBJ2-3|many|TRBV27
TGTGCCAGCCGCCTTTCTCGGGGCTTCACAGATACGCAGTATTTT
CASRLSRGFTDTQYF
>16|-|TRBJ2-7|many|TRBV7-9
TGTGCCAGCAGCTTAGTACGGGGACGCAGCTCCTACGAGCAGTACTTC
CASSLVRGRSSYEQYF
>15|TRBD1|TRBJ2-7|few|TRBV6-2/TRBV6-3
TGTGCCAGCAGTTACCCCCGACAGGGGTCCTACGAGCAGTACTTC
CASSYPRQGSYEQYF
>13|-|TRBJ2-7|many|TRBV27
TGTGCCAGCAGTTGGTCTGGGGAGTTTGGGCAGTACTTC
CASSWSGEFGQYF
>15|-|TRBJ2-3|many|TRBV5-1
TGCGCCAGCAGCACGGACGGAGCTAGCACAGATACGCAGTATTTT
CASSTDGASTDTQYF
>16|TRBD1|TRBJ1-4|many|TRBV4-3
TGCGCCAGCAGCCAAACTTCGACAGGGGAAAGTGAAAAACTGTTTTTT
CASSQTSTGESEKLFF
>14|-|TRBJ2-5|-|TRBV12-3/TRBV12-4
TGTGCCAGCAGTTTTGGACCACGACCAGAGACCCAGTACTTC
CASSFGPRPETQYF
>12|-|TRBJ2-1|many|TRBV30
TGTGCCTGGAGTGTAATGGGGAATGAGCAGTTCTTC
CAWSVMGNEQFF
>14|-|TRBJ1-2|many|TRBV13
TGTGCCAGCAGCGATTCCGACCGGAACTATGGCTACACCTTC
CASSDSDRNYGYTF
>15|-|TRBJ1-2|many|TRBV7-9
TGTGCCAGCAGCTTAGGAGACAATCCTAACTATGGCTACACCTTC
CASSLGDNPNYGYTF
>16|-|TRBJ2-7|many|TRBV4-3
TGCGCCAGCAGCCAAGCCCCTCGGAGCCCAACCTACGAGCAGTACTTC
CASSQAPRSPTYEQYF